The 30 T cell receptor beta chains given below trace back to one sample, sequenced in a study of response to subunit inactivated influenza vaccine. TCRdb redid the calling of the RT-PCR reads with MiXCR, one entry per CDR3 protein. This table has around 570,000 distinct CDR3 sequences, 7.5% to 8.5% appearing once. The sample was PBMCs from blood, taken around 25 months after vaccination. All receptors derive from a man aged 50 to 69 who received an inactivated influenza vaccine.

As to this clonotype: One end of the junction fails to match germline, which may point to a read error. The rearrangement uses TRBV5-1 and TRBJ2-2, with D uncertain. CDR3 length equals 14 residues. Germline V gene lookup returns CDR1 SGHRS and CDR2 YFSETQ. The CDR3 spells CASRLDVSTGELFF. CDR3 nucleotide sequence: TGCGCCAGCAGATTGGATGTCAGCACCGGGGAGCTGTTTTTT. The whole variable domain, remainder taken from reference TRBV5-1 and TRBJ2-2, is KAGVTQTPRYLIKTRGQQVTLSCSPISGHRSVSWYQQTPGQGLQFLFEYFSETQRNKGNFPGRFSGRQFSNSRSEMNVSTLELGDSALYLCASRLDVSTGELFFGEGSRLTVL.

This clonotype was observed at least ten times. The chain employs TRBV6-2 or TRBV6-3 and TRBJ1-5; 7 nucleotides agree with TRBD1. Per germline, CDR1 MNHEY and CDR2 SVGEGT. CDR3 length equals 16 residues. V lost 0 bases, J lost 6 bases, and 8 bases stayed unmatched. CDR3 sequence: CASSYSRQGTSQPQHF. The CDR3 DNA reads TGTGCCAGCAGTTACTCACGACAGGGTACCAGTCAGCCCCAGCATTTT.

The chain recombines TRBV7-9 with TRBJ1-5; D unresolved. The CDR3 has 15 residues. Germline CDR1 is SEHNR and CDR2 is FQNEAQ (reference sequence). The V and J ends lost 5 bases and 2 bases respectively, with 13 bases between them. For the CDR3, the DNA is TGTGCCAGCAGCACCCGGGCCACAGGCAATCAGCCCCAGCATTTT. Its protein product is CASSTRATGNQPQHF. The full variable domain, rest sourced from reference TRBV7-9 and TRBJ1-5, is DTGVSQNPRHKITKRGQNVTFRCDPISEHNRLYWYRQTLGQGPEFLTYFQNEAQLEKSRLLSDRFSAERPKGSFSTLEIQRTEQGDSAMYLCASSTRATGNQPQHFGDGTRLSIL.

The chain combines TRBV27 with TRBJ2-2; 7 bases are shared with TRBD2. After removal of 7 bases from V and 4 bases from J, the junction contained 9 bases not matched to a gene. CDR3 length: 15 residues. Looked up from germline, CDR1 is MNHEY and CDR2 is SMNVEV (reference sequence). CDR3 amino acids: CASNKAGAGTGELFF. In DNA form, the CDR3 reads TGTGCCAGCAATAAGGCGGGAGCCGGCACCGGGGAGCTGTTTTTT.

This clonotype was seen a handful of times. CDR3 bases: TGCGCCAGCAGCCCGGCGGGACTAGCGGGGGGCTATGAGCAGTTCTTC. Translating it yields CASSPAGLAGGYEQFF. This sequence joins TRBV5-1 and TRBJ2-1; 15 bases line up with TRBD2. V lost 4 bases, J lost 8 bases, and 7 bases stayed unmatched. Germline lookup yields CDR1 SGHRS and CDR2 YFSETQ. The CDR3 has 16 residues.

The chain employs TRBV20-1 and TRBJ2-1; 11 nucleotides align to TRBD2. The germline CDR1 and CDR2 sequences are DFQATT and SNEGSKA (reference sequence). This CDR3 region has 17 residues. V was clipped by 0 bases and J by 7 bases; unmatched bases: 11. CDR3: CSARDPTSGSFWNEQFF. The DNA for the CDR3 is TGCAGTGCTAGAGATCCCACTAGCGGGAGCTTCTGGAATGAGCAGTTCTTC.

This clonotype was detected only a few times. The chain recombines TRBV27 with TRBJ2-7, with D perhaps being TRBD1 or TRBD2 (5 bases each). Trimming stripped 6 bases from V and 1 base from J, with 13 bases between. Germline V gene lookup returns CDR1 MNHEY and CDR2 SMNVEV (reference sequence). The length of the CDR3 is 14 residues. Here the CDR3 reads CASRGTDNSYEQYF. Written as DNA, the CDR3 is TGTGCCAGCAGGGGGACCGACAATTCCTACGAGCAGTACTTC.

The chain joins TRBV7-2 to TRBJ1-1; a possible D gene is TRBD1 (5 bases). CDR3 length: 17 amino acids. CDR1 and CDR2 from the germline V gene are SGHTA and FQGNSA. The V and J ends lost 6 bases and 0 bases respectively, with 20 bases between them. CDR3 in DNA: TGTGCCAGCAGTCTAATGTCTGGGAGGGGATTGAACACTGAAGCTTTCTTT. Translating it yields CASSLMSGRGLNTEAFF.

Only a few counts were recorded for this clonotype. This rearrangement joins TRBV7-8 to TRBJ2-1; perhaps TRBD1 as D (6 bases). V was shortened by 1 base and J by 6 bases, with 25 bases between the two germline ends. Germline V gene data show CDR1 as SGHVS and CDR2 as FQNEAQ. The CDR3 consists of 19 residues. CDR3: CASSLDWAGAKVSVNEQFF. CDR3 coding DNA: TGTGCCAGCAGCTTAGACTGGGCAGGGGCGAAGGTTTCGGTCAATGAGCAGTTCTTC.

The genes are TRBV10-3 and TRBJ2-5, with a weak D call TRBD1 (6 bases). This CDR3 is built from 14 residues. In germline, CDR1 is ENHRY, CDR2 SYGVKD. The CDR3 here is CAVQGPSHQETQYF. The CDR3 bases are TGTGCTGTCCAGGGGCCCTCCCACCAAGAGACCCAGTACTTC.

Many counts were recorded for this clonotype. CDR3 residues: CATSRQDSTYEQYF. CDR3 bases: TGTGCCACCAGCAGACAGGACAGCACCTACGAGCAGTACTTC. The rearrangement joins TRBV15 to TRBJ2-7, with D possibly matching TRBD1 (6 bases). CDR3 length: 14 residues. Per the germline V gene, CDR1 is LNHNV and CDR2 is YYDKDF (reference sequence). Trimming pared 2 bases from V and 2 bases from J, leaving 10 bases between. The full variable domain, with the rest looked up from reference TRBV15 and TRBJ2-7, is DAMVIQNPRYQVTQFGKPVTLSCSQTLNHNVMYWYQQKSSQAPKLLFHYYDKDFNNEADTPDNFQSRRPNTSFCFLDIRSPGLGDTAMYLCATSRQDSTYEQYFGPGTRLTVT.

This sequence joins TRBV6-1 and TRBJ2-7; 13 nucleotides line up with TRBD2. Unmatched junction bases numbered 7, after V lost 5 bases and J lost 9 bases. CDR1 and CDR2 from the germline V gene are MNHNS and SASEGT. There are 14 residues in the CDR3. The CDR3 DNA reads TGTGCCAGCAGTAGACTAGCGGGGGGCATTGCGCAGTACTTC. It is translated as CASSRLAGGIAQYF.

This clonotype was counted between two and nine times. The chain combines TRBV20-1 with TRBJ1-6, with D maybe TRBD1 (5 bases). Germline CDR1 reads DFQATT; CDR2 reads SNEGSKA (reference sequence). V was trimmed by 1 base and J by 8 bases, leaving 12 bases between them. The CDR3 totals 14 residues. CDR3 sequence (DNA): TGCAGTGCTAGAGGGGGGTCGGTAGATTCACCCCTCCACTTT. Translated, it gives CSARGGSVDSPLHF.

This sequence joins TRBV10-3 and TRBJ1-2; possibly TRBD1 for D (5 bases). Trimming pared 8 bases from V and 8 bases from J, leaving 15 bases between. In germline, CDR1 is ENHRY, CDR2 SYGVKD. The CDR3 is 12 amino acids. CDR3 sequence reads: CAILGPQGGYTF. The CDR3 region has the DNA TGTGCCATCCTCGGGCCCCAGGGAGGCTACACCTTC.

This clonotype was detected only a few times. The CDR3 DNA is TGTGCCAGCAGTTTTACACGGGATGGGGAGCAGTACTTC. Its protein product is CASSFTRDGEQYF. V is TRBV12-3 or TRBV12-4 and J is TRBJ2-7; TRBD2 might be the D (5 bases). The CDR3 is 13 amino acids. V lost 3 bases, J lost 7 bases, and 13 bases lay in between.

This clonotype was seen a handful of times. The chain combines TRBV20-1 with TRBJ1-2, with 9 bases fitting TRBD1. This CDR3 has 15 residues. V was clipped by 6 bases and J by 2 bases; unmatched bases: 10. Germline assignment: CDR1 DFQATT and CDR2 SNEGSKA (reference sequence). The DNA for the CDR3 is TGCAGTGCGCGAGGCCGGGACAGGGTAAACTATGGCTACACCTTC. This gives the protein CSARGRDRVNYGYTF.

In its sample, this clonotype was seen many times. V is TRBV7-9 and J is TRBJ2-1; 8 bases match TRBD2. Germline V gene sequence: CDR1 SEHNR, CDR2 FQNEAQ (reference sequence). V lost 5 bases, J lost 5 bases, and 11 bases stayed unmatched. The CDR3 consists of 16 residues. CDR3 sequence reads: CASSAASGPGDNEQFF. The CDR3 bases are TGTGCCAGCAGCGCAGCTAGCGGGCCCGGGGACAATGAGCAGTTCTTC.

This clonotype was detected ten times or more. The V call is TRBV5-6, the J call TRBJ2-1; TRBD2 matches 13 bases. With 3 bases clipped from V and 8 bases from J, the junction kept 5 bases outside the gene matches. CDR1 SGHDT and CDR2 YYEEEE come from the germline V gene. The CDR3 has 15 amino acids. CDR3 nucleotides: TGTGCCAGCAGCTGGACTAGCGGGAGTCGGGATGAGCAGTTCTTC. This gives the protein CASSWTSGSRDEQFF. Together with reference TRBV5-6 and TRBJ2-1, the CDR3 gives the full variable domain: DAGVTQSPTHLIKTRGQQVTLRCSPKSGHDTVSWYQQALGQGPQFIFQYYEEEERQRGNFPDRFSGHQFPNYSSELNVNALLLGDSALYLCASSWTSGSRDEQFFGPGTRLTVL.

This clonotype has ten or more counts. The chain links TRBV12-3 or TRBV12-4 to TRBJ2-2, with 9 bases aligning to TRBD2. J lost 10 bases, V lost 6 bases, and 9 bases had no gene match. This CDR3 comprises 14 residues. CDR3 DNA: TGTGCCAGCAGCAAGTTAGCGGGGGCGGCGGAGCTGTTTTTT. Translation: CASSKLAGAAELFF.

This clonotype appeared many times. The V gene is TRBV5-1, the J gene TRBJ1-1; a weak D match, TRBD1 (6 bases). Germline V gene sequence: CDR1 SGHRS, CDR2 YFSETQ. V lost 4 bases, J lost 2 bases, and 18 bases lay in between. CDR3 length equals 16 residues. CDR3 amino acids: CASSPHSTGPNTEAFF. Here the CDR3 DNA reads TGCGCCAGCAGCCCCCATTCGACAGGACCCAACACTGAAGCTTTCTTT.

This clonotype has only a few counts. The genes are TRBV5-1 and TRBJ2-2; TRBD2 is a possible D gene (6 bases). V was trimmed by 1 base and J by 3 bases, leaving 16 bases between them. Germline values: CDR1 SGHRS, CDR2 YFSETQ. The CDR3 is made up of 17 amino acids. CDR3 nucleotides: TGCGCCAGCAGCTTGTACCGGGACTCAGGATACACCGGGGAGCTGTTTTTT. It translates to CASSLYRDSGYTGELFF.

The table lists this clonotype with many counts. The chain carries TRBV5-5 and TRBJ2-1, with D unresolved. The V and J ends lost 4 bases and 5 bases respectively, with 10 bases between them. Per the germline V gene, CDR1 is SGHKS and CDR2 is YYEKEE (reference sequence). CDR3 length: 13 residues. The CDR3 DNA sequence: TGTGCCAGCAGCCAACCCCCACACAATGAGCAGTTCTTC. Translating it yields CASSQPPHNEQFF.

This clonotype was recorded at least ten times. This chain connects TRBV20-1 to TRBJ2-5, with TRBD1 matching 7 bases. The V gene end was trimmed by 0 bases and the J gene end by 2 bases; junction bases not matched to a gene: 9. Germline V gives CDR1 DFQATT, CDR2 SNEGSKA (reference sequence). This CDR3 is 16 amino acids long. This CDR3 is CSARDQVTGNQETQYF. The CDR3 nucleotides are TGCAGTGCTAGAGATCAAGTGACAGGGAATCAAGAGACCCAGTACTTC.

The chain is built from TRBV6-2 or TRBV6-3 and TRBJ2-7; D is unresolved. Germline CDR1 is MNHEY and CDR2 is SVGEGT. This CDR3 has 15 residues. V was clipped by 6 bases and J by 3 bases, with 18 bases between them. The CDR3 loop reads CASSSSRLGLYEQYF. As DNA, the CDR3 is TGTGCCAGCAGCTCTAGTCGGCTGGGCCTCTACGAGCAGTACTTC.

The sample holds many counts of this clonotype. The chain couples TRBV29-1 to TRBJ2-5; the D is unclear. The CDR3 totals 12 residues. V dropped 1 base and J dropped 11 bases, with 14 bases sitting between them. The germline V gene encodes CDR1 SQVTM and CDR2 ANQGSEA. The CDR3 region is CSVEVDSHPQYF. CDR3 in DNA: TGCAGCGTTGAAGTTGACTCTCACCCTCAGTACTTC.

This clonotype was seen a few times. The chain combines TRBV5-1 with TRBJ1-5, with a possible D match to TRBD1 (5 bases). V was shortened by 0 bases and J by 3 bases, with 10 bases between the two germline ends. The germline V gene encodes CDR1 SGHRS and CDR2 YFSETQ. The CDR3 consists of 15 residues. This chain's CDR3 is CASSLDMGVNQPQHF. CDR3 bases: TGCGCCAGCAGCTTGGACATGGGGGTCAATCAGCCCCAGCATTTT.

Here the CDR3 DNA reads TGCAGTGCTAGCCCGGGACTCCGTAATCAGCCCCAGCATTTT. The encoded protein is CSASPGLRNQPQHF. V gene TRBV20-1 combines with J gene TRBJ1-5; TRBD1 is a possible D gene (5 bases). The CDR3 runs to 14 residues. CDR1 is DFQATT, CDR2 SNEGSKA, per germline (reference sequence). Trimming removed 3 bases at V and 4 bases at J, with 13 bases between.

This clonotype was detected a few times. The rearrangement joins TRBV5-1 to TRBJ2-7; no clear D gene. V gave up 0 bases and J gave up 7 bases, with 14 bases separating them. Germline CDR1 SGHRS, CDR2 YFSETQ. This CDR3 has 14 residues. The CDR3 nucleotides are TGCGCCAGCAGCTTGGTGGGCAACCTTGGGGAGCAGTACTTC. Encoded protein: CASSLVGNLGEQYF. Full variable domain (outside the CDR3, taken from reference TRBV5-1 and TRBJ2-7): KAGVTQTPRYLIKTRGQQVTLSCSPISGHRSVSWYQQTPGQGLQFLFEYFSETQRNKGNFPGRFSGRQFSNSRSEMNVSTLELGDSALYLCASSLVGNLGEQYFGPGTRLTVT.

The chain's CDR3 is CSARRGGGLGQPQHF. In nucleotides, the CDR3 is TGCAGTGCTAGAAGGGGCGGGGGACTGGGTCAGCCCCAGCATTTT. The V and J genes are TRBV20-1 and TRBJ1-5; TRBD1 is a possible D gene (5 bases). The CDR3 extends over 15 amino acids. V lost 2 bases, J lost 6 bases, and 17 bases lay in between. In germline, CDR1 is DFQATT, CDR2 SNEGSKA (reference sequence).

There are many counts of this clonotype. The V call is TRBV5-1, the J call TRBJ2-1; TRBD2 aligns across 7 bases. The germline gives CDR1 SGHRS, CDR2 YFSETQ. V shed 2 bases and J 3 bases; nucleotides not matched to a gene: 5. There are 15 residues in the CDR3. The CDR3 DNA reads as TGCGCCAGCAGCTTCAACGGGGGGATCTACAATGAGCAGTTCTTC. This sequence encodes CASSFNGGIYNEQFF.